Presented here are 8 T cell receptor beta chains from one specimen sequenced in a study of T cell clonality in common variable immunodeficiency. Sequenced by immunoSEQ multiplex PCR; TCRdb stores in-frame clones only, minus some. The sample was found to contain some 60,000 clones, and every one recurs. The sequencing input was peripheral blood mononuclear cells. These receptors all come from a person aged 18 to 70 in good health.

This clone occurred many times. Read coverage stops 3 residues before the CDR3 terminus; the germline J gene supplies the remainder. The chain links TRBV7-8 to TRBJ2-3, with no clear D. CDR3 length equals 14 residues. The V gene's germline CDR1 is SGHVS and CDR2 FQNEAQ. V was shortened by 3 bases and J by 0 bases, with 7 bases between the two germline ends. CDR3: CASSFQFSTDTQYF. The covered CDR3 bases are TGTGCCAGCAGCTTCCAGTTTAGCACAGATACG. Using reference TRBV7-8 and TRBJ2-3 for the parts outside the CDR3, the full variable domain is GAGVSQSPRYKVAKRGQDVALRCDPISGHVSLFWYQQALGQGPEFLTYFQNEAQLDKSGLPSDRFFAERPEGSVSTLKIQRTQQEDSAVYLCASSFQFSTDTQYFGPGTRLTVL.

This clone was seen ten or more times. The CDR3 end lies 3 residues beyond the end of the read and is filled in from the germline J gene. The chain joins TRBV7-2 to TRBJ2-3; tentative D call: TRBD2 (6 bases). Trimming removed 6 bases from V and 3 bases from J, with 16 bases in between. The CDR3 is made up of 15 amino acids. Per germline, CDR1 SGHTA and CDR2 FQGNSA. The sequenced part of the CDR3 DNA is TGTGCCAGCAGTCCGGAGGGAGCGGCTACAGATACG. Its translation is CASSPEGAATDT. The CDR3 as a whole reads CASSPEGAATDTQYF.

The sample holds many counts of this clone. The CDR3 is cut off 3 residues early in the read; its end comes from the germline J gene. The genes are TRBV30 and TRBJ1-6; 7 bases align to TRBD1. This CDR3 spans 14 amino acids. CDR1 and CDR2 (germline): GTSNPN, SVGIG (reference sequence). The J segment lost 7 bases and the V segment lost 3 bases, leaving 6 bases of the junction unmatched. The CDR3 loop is CAWSRTGLNSPLHF. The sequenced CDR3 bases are TGTGCCTGGAGCCGGACAGGTCTCAATTCACCC.

CDR3 bases read: TGCAGTGCTCGACGCCAACTGGGGGGCAATGAG. Translated: CSARRQLGGNE. The whole CDR3 protein is CSARRQLGGNEQFF. The chain recombines TRBV20-1 with TRBJ2-1; perhaps TRBD2 as D (6 bases). Read sequence stops 3 residues before the CDR3 end, and the germline J gene provides the missing end. V lost 5 bases, J lost 6 bases, and 17 bases lay in between. Germline CDR1 reads DFQATT; CDR2 reads SNEGSKA (reference sequence). The CDR3 spans 14 residues.

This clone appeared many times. The CDR3 loop reads CASIGLRDRDFHGYTF. The sequenced part of the CDR3 DNA is TGTGCCAGCATAGGGTTAAGGGACAGGGATTTCCATGGC. V and J are TRBV28 and TRBJ1-2; 9 positions agree with TRBD1. The missing CDR3 end, 3 residues past where the read stops, is filled in from the germline J gene. CDR3 size: 16 residues. Germline loops: CDR1 MDHEN, CDR2 SYDVKM. V gave up 7 bases and J gave up 6 bases; unmatched junction bases: 15.

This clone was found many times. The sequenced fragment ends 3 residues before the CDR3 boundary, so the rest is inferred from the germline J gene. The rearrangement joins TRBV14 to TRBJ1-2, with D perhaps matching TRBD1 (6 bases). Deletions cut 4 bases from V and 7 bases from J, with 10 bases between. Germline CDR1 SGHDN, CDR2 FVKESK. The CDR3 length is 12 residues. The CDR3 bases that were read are TGTGCCAGCAGCCCACAGGGTTTTGGC. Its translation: CASSPQGFG. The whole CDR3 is CASSPQGFGYTF.

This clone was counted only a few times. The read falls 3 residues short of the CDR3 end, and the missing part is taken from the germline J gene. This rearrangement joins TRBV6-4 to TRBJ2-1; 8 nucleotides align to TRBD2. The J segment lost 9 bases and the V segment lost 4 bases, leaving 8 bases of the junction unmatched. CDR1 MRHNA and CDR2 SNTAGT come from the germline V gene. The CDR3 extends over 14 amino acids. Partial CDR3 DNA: TGTGCCAGCAGTGCGGGGGGGGAACCGGGTGAG. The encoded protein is CASSAGGEPGE. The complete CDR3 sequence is CASSAGGEPGEQFF.

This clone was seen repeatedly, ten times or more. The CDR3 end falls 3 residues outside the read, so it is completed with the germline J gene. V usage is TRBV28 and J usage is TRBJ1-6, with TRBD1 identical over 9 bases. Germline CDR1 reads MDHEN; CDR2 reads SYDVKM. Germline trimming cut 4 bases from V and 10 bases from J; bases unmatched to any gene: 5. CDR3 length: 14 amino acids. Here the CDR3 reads CASSYGTGRSPLHF. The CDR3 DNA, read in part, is TGTGCCAGCAGTTATGGGACAGGGAGGTCACCC.